This is a list of T cell receptor beta chains from one sample in a study of a mutant IDH1 vaccine in newly diagnosed glioma. The data were produced by immunoSEQ multiplex PCR, yet TCRdb's version contains in-frame clones alone and is incomplete. The sample carries approximately 81,000 clones, over 75% recorded once. No antigen has been assigned to these receptors. Sequenced material: PBMCs, taken from a glioma patient whose treatment included an IDH1 peptide vaccine. These receptors all come from a man aged 25-45 years with glioma. Some clones in this sample may be carry-over from other donors' samples. Each CDR3 is given with its conserved first and last residue.

v_call	j_call	cdr3_aa
TRBV5-3	TRBJ2-7	CARSLAGQGKRYEQYF
TRBV7-2	TRBJ1-3	CASSLGGSGNTIYF
TRBV27	NA	CASSPGGYEQYF
TRBV14	TRBJ2-7	CASSSSGLGLYEQYF
TRBV9	TRBJ2-3	CASSVASGGITDTQYF
TRBV2	TRBJ2-1	CASSELRAVSGQFF
TRBV5-1	TRBJ2-2	CASSLEYTGELFF
TRBV9	TRBJ1-5	CASSVQGNQPQHF
TRBV15	TRBJ1-5	CATSLTTHQPQHF
TRBV20-1	TRBJ1-2	CSARSGGYTF
TRBV27	TRBJ2-1	CASRGFKDRAKNEQFF
TRBV7-3	TRBJ2-1	CASSLGLPGLYEQFF
TRBV6-1	TRBJ1-5	CASSETDSRGRKRYNQPQHF
TRBV15	TRBJ1-2	CATSRDTRNYGYTF
TRBV5-4	TRBJ2-3	CASSLRDTSDTQYF
TRBV18	TRBJ1-2	CASSPRPPTGTDPLYGYTF
TRBV5-1	TRBJ1-3	CASSPGMFGNTIYF
TRBV30	TRBJ1-6	CAWSVPERVGSPLHF
TRBV9	TRBJ1-6	CASSVHDRGFAPLHF
TRBV10-3	TRBJ1-1	CAISDWGDRGRTEAFF
TRBV6-1	TRBJ2-1	CASSEMGRENEQFF
TRBV7-8	TRBJ1-5	CASSLRGQPQHF
TRBV30	TRBJ1-1	CAWRKGGRNTEAFF
TRBV7-2	TRBJ2-6	CASSLVDREAGANVLTF
TRBV30	TRBJ2-1	CAWGDRGPEFF
TRBV6-1	TRBJ1-5	CASSDRVSQPQHF
TRBV30	TRBJ2-7	CAWSGPREGPYEQYF
TRBV6-5	TRBJ2-7	CASRVSEGGPYEQYF
TRBV5-6	TRBJ2-7	CASTRGLAGDYEQYF
TRBV6-1	TRBJ2-5	CASSEFQRDGETQYF
TRBV7-2	TRBJ2-7	CASSRGDEQYF
TRBV5-5	TRBJ1-4	CASSSRGTNEKLFF
TRBV21-1	TRBJ2-7	CASSKGGSEQYF
TRBV19	TRBJ2-7	CASSMAGSIEQYF
TRBV6-5	TRBJ2-1	CASRRDNEQFF
TRBV18	TRBJ2-5	CASSPRTSGSTQETQYF